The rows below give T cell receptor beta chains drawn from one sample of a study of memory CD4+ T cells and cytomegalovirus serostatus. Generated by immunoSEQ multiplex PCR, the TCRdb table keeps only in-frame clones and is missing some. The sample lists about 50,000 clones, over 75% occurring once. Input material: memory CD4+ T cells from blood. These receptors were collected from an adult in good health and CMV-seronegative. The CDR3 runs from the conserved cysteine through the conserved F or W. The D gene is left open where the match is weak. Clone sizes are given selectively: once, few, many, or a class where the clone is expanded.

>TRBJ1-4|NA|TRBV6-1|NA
CASSEVAEKLFF
TGTGCCAGCAGTGAAGTAGCTGAAAAACTGTTTTTT
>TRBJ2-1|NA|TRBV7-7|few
CASSLEGLNEQFF
TGTGCCAGCAGCTTAGAGGGACTTAATGAGCAGTTCTTC
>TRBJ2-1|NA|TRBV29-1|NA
CSSGAGRYNEQFF
TGCAGCTCCGGGGCAGGGCGCTACAATGAGCAGTTCTTC
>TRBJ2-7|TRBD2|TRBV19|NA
CASSVTGTSGASSYEQYF
TGTGCCAGTAGTGTCACCGGGACTAGCGGGGCGAGCTCCTACGAGCAGTACTTC
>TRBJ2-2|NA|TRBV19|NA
CASSIGGSANTGELFF
TGTGCCAGTAGTATTGGAGGGAGTGCGAACACCGGGGAGCTGTTTTTT
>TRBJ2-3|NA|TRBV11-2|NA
CASSLQQGLNTDTQYF
TGTGCCAGCAGCTTACAGCAGGGGCTGAACACAGATACGCAGTATTTT
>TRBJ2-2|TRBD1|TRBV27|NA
CASKFWTGDTGELFF
TGTGCCAGCAAATTTTGGACAGGGGACACCGGGGAGCTGTTTTTT
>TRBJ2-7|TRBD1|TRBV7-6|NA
CASSLMAGTGGHEQYF
TGTGCCAGCAGCTTAATGGCTGGGACAGGGGGCCACGAGCAGTACTTC
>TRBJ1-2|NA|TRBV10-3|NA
CAISESRQDYGYTF
TGTGCCATCAGTGAGTCGCGTCAGGATTATGGCTACACCTTC
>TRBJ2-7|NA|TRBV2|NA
CASSESYSTEQYF
TGTGCCAGCAGTGAGTCCTACAGTACCGAGCAGTACTTC
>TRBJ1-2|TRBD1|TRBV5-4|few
CASRLDRAYGYTF
TGTGCCAGCAGGCTGGACAGGGCGTATGGCTACACCTTC
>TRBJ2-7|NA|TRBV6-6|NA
CASSGGRGQQTYEQYF
TGTGCCAGCAGTGGGGGGAGGGGGCAGCAGACCTACGAGCAGTACTTC
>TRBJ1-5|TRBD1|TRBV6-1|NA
CASSAIQGKGQPQHF
TGTGCCAGCAGTGCCATACAGGGGAAAGGTCAGCCCCAGCATTTT
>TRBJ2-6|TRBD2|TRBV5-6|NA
CASSTLLAGGRGANVLTF
TGTGCCAGCAGCACCCTACTAGCGGGGGGGCGAGGGGCCAACGTCCTGACTTTC
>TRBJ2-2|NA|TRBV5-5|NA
CASSSLPVGGELFF
TGTGCCAGCAGCTCCCTCCCCGTCGGCGGGGAGCTGTTTTTT
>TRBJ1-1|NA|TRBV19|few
CASKLGVGNTEAFF
TGTGCCAGTAAACTTGGGGTCGGGAACACTGAAGCTTTCTTT
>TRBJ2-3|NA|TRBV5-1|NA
CASSSGGGSDTQYF
TGCGCCAGCAGCTCCGGTGGGGGTTCCGATACGCAGTATTTT
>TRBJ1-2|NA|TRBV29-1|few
CSVQQGDYGYTF
TGCAGCGTCCAACAGGGTGACTATGGCTACACCTTC
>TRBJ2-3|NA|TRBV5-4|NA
CASSSPGLYSADTQYF
TGTGCCAGCAGCTCACCAGGGCTTTATTCAGCAGATACGCAGTATTTT
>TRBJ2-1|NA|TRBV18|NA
CASSPYVDNEQFF
TGTGCCAGCTCACCATACGTGGACAATGAGCAGTTCTTC
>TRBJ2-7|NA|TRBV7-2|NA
CASSPRYPFYEQYF
TGTGCCAGCAGCCCCCGCTACCCCTTCTACGAGCAGTACTTC
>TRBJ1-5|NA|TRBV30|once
CAWSVPRVPGQPQHF
TGTGCCTGGAGTGTACCCAGGGTACCGGGTCAGCCCCAGCATTTT
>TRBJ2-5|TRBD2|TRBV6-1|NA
CASSPWTRQETQYF
TGTGCCAGCAGTCCTTGGACTAGACAAGAGACCCAGTACTTC
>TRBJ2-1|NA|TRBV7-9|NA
CASSSIPGRQVVNNEQFF
TGTGCCAGCAGCTCGATACCCGGTCGGCAGGTAGTGAACAATGAGCAGTTCTTC
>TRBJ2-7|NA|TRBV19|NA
CASSIYTGREQYF
TGTGCCAGTAGTATATATACAGGAAGAGAGCAGTACTTC
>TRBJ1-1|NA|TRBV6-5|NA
CASKWAGQMNTEAFF
TGTGCCAGCAAGTGGGCCGGGCAGATGAACACTGAAGCTTTCTTT
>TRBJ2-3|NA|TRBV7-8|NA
CASSLLTDTQYF
TGTGCCAGCAGCTTACTAACAGATACGCAGTATTTT
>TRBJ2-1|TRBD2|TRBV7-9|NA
CASSPYGTSGAQDPNEQFF
TGTGCCAGCAGCCCGTATGGGACTAGCGGGGCCCAAGACCCCAATGAGCAGTTCTTC
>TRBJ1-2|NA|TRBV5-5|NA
CASSQMTGPLNYGYTF
TGTGCCAGCAGCCAAATGACAGGCCCCCTTAACTATGGCTACACCTTC
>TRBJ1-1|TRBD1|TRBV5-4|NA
CASSPVQGAAEAFF
TGTGCCAGCAGCCCGGTACAGGGGGCAGCTGAAGCTTTCTTT
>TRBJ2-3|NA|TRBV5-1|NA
CASSSPSTDTQYF
TGCGCCAGCAGCTCACCTAGCACAGATACGCAGTATTTT
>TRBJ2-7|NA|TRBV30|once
CAWSRTDTSEQYF
TGTGCCTGGAGTAGGACAGATACTAGCGAGCAGTACTTC
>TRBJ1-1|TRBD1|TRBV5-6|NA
CASSWGQGAEAFF
TGTGCCAGCAGCTGGGGACAGGGGGCTGAAGCTTTCTTT
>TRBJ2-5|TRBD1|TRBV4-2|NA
CASSQRDRGQETQYF
TGTGCCAGCAGCCAAAGGGACAGGGGGCAAGAGACCCAGTACTTC
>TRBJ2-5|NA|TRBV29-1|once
CSVEKWTQYF
TGCAGCGTTGAGAAGTGGACCCAGTACTTC
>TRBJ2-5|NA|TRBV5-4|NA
CASSRRTAQNLETQYF
TGTGCCAGCAGCCGTCGAACAGCGCAAAATTTGGAGACCCAGTACTTC
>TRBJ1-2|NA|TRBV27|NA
CASSHPGLSGYTF
TGTGCCAGCAGCCACCCGGGACTGAGTGGCTACACCTTC
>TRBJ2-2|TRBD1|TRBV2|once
CASKAGGIENTGELFF
TGTGCCAGCAAGGCAGGGGGAATCGAAAACACCGGGGAGCTGTTTTTT
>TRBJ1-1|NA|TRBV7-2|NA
CASSLEYRVGTEAFF
TGTGCCAGCAGCTTAGAGTACAGGGTGGGAACTGAAGCTTTCTTT
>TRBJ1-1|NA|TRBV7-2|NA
CASRAPSWGNTEAFF
TGTGCCAGCAGGGCCCCGAGCTGGGGCAACACTGAAGCTTTCTTT
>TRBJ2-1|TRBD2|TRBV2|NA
CASRTSAYNEQFF
TGTGCCAGCAGAACTAGCGCCTACAATGAGCAGTTCTTC
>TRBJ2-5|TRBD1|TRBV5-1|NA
CASSAGQGGLETQYF
TGCGCCAGCAGCGCGGGACAGGGAGGGCTGGAGACCCAGTACTTC
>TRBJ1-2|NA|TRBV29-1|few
CSVESQGGYGYTF
TGCAGCGTTGAGTCCCAGGGTGGCTATGGCTACACCTTC
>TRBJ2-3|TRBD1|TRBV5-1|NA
CASSEGAGTTDTQYF
TGCGCCAGCAGCGAGGGGGCAGGGACCACAGATACGCAGTATTTT
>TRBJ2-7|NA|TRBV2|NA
CASSTGLDGFYEQYF
TGTGCCAGCAGTACAGGGTTGGACGGGTTCTACGAGCAGTACTTC
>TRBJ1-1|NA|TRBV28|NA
CASRGAGTGSEAFF
TGTGCCAGCAGGGGGGCGGGCACAGGGTCGGAAGCTTTCTTT
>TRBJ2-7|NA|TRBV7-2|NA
CASSFYSGTYEQYF
TGTGCCAGCAGCTTCTATAGCGGCACCTACGAGCAGTACTTC